Sequencing of this T cell receptor (beta chain) was carried out in a study of control samples from healthy donors and cancer patients. The assay was immunoSEQ multiplex PCR, and TCRdb's table has in-frame clones only and misses some. This table has under 85,000 clones, over 85% appearing once. CDR1 is GTSNPN and CDR2 is SVGIG in the germline V gene (reference sequence). Trimming took off 3 bases at V and 3 bases at J, with 14 bases between the two ends. This CDR3 comprises 14 residues. V and J are TRBV30 and TRBJ1-1; D is possibly TRBD1 (6 bases). Sequenced material: PBMCs. The sequence was obtained from a woman in her thirties or forties with lung cancer. The CDR3 DNA is TGTGCCTGGAGCGGGGGTCGGGGGCACACTGAAGCTTTCTTT. This codes for CAWSGGRGHTEAFF.